This T cell receptor beta chain was captured by sequencing in a study of T cell responses to AZD1222 COVID-19 vaccine. General study results and limits: Mapped onto spike, vaccine-associated CD4 TCRs spanned it and were dominant at 160-218 and 743-854. Reports indicate that nearly half of spike-specific TCRs are directed at unmutated variant regions. Increases in Spike-specific TCR breadth and depth were seen after two AZD1222 doses. Of the AZD1222 recipients, only 5 or 6 were seropositive at baseline.

The CDR3 contains 15 residues. The germline V gene encodes CDR1 MNHEY and CDR2 SVGAGI. V was pared by 7 bases and J by 2 bases, with 17 bases between. Concerning this clone: Its antigen is as yet unknown.

Produced via immunoSEQ multiplex PCR; TCRdb's table is partial and in-frame only. The sample lists roughly 150,000 clones, approximately 93% seen once, with around 1.3% in the top ten. The sequencing here drew on peripheral blood, taken 28 days after the second AZD1222 dose. The chain has TRBV6-5 and TRBJ1-2; D perhaps matches TRBD1 (5 bases). The clonotype originates from an adult who received the AZD1222 COVID-19 vaccine. Here the CDR3 reads CASTTGGEGNYGYTF. The CDR3 DNA follows: TGTGCCAGCACCACAGGAGGGGAGGGGAACTATGGCTACACCTTC.